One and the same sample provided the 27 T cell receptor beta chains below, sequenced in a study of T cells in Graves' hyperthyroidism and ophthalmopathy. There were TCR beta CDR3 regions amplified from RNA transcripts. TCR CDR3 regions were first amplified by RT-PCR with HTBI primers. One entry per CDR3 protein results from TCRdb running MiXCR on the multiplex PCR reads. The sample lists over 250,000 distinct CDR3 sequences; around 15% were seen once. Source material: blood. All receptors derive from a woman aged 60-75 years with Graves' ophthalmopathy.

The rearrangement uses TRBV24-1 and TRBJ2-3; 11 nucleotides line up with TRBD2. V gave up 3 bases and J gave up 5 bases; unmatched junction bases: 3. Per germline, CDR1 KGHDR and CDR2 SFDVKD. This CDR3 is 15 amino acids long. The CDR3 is CATSDPGTSGDTQYF. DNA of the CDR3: TGTGCCACCAGTGATCCCGGGACTAGCGGAGATACGCAGTATTTT.

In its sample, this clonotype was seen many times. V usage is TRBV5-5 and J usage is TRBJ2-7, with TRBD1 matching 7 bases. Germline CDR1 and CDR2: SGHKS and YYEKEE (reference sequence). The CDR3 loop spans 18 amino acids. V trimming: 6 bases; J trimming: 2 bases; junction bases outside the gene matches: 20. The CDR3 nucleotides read TGTGCCAGCACCCAGGGGCACAGGGGAGTTCGATTTACCTACGAGCAGTACTTC. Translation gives CASTQGHRGVRFTYEQYF. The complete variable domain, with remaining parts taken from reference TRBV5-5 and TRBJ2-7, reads DAGVTQSPTHLIKTRGQQVTLRCSPISGHKSVSWYQQVLGQGPQFIFQYYEKEERGRGNFPDRFSARQFPNYSSELNVNALLLGDSALYLCASTQGHRGVRFTYEQYFGPGTRLTVT.

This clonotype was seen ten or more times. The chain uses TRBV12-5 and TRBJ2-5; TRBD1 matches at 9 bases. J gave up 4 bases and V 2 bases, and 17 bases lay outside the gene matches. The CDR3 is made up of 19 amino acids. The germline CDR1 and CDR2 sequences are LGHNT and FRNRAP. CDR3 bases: TGTGCTAGTGGTTTGTATGGATGGCACGACAGGGGGGAAGGAGAGACCCAGTACTTC. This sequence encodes CASGLYGWHDRGEGETQYF.

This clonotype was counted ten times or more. The CDR3: CASSPGGASYNEQFF. CDR3 coding DNA: TGTGCCAGCAGCCCCGGGGGCGCGTCCTACAATGAGCAGTTCTTC. This sequence joins TRBV28 and TRBJ2-1, with D possibly being TRBD1 or TRBD2 (6 bases each). V lost 6 bases and J lost 1, with 13 bases in between. The CDR3 extends over 15 amino acids. The V gene's germline CDR1 is MDHEN and CDR2 SYDVKM.

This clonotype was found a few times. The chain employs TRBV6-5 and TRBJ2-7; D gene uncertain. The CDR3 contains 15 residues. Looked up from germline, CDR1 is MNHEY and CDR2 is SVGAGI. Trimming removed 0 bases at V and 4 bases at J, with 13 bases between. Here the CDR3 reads CASSYSTNYGYEQYF. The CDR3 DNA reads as TGTGCCAGCAGTTACTCGACAAACTACGGATACGAGCAGTACTTC.

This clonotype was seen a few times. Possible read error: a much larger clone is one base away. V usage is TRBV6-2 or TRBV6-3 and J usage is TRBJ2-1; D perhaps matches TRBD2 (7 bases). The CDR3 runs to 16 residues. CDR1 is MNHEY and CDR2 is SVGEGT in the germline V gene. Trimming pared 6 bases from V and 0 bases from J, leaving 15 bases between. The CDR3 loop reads CASRGLRGGSYNEQFF. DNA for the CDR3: TGTGCCAGCAGGGGACTAAGAGGGGGCTCCTACAATGAGCAGTTCTTC.

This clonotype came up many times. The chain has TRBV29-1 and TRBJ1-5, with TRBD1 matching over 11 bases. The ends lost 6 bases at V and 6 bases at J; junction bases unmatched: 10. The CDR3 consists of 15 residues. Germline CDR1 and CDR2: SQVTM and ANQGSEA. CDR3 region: CSVTMGTGGSQPQHF. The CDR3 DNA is TGCAGCGTGACGATGGGGACAGGGGGAAGTCAGCCCCAGCATTTT. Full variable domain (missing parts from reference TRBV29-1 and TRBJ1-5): SAVISQKPSRDICQRGTSLTIQCQVDSQVTMMFWYRQQPGQSLTLIATANQGSEATYESGFVIDKFPISRPNLTFSTLTVSNMSPEDSSIYLCSVTMGTGGSQPQHFGDGTRLSIL.

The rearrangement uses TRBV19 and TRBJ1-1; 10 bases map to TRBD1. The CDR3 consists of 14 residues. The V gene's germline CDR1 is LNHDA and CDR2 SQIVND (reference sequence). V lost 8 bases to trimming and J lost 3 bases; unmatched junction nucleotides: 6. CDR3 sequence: CASLTGGLDTEAFF. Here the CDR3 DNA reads TGTGCCAGTCTGACAGGGGGCTTGGACACTGAAGCTTTCTTT.

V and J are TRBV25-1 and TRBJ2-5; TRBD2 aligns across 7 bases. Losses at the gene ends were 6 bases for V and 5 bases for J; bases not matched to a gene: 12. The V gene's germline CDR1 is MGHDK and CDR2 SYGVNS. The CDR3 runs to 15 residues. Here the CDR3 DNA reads TGTGCCAGCAGCGACACTTTGGGGGGGAGGGAGACCCAGTACTTC. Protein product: CASSDTLGGRETQYF. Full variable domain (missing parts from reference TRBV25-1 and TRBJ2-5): EADIYQTPRYLVIGTGKKITLECSQTMGHDKMYWYQQDPGMELHLIHYSYGVNSTEKGDLSSESTVSRIRTEHFPLTLESARPSHTSQYLCASSDTLGGRETQYFGPGTRLLVL.

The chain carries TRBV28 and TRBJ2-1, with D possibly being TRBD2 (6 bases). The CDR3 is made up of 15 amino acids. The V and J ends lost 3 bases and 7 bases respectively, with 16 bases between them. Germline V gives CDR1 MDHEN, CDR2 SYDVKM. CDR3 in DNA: TGTGCCAGCAGTTTTAGTGGGAGGCCGAGGAATGAGCAGTTCTTC. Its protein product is CASSFSGRPRNEQFF.

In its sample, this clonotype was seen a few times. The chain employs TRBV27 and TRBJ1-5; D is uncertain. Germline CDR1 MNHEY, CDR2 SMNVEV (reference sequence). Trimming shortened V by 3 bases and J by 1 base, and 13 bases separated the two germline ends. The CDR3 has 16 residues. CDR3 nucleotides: TGTGCCAGCAGTTTGCGGGGTCCTGGGAGCAATCAGCCCCAGCATTTT. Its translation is CASSLRGPGSNQPQHF.

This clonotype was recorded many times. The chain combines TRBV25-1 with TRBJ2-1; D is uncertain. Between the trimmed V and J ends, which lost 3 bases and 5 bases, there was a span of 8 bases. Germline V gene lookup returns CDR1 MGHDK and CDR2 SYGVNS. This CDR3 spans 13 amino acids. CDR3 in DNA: TGTGCCAGCAGTGACCCGGAAGACAATGAGCAGTTCTTC. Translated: CASSDPEDNEQFF. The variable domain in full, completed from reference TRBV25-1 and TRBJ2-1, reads EADIYQTPRYLVIGTGKKITLECSQTMGHDKMYWYQQDPGMELHLIHYSYGVNSTEKGDLSSESTVSRIRTEHFPLTLESARPSHTSQYLCASSDPEDNEQFFGPGTRLTVL.

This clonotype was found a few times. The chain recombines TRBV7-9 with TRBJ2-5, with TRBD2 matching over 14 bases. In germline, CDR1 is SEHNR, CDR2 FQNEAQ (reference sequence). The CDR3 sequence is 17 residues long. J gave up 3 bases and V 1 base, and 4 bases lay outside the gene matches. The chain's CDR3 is CASSLGGTSGSEETQYF. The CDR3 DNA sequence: TGTGCCAGCAGCTTAGGGGGGACTAGCGGGAGTGAAGAGACCCAGTACTTC.

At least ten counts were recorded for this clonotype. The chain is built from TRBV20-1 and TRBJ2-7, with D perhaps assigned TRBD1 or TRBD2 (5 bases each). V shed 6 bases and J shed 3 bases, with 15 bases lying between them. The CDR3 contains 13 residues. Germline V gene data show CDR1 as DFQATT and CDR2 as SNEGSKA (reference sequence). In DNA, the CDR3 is TGCAGTGCGTGGGGGTCGACTTTCTACGAGCAGTACTTC. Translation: CSAWGSTFYEQYF.

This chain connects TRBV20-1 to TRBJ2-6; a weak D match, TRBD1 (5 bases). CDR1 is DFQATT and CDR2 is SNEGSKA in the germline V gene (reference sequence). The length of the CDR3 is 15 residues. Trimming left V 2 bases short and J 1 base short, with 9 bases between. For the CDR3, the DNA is TGCAGTGCTAGAAATAGGACATCTGGGGCCAACGTCCTGACTTTC. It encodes CSARNRTSGANVLTF.

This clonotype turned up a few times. Here the CDR3 reads CASSQDVGKSYNEQFF. In DNA, the CDR3 is TGTGCCAGCAGCCAAGATGTGGGGAAATCCTACAATGAGCAGTTCTTC. This chain uses TRBV4-2 with TRBJ2-1; D gene unclear. In germline, CDR1 is LGHNA, CDR2 YNFKEQ. The CDR3 covers 16 residues. Trimming removed 0 bases from V and 1 base from J, with 10 bases in between.

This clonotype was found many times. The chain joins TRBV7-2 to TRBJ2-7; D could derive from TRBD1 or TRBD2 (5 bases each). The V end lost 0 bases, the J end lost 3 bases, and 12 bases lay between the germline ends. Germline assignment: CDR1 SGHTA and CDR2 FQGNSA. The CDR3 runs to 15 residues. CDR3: CASSLASRDLYEQYF. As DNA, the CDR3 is TGTGCCAGCAGCTTAGCGAGCAGGGACCTCTACGAGCAGTACTTC.

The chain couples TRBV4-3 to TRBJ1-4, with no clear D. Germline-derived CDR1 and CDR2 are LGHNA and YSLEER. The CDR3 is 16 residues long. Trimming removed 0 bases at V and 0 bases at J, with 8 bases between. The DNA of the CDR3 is TGCGCCAGCAGCCAAGATCATTGGGCAACTAATGAAAAACTGTTTTTT. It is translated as CASSQDHWATNEKLFF.

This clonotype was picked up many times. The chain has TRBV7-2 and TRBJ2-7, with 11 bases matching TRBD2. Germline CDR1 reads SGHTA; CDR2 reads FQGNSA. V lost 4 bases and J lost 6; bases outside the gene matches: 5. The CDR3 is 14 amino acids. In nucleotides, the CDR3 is TGTGCCAGCAGCTACCGAACTAGCGGGAGCGAGCAGTACTTC. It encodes CASSYRTSGSEQYF.

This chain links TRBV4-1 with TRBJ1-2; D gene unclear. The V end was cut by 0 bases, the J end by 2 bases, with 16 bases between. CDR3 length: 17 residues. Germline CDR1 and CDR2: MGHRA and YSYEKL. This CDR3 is CASSQEVEGRFNYGYTF. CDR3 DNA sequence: TGCGCCAGCAGCCAAGAAGTTGAAGGGAGGTTCAACTATGGCTACACCTTC.

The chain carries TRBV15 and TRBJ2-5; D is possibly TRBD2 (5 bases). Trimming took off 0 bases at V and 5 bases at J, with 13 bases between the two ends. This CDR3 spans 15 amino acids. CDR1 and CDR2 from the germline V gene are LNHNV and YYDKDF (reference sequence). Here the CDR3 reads CATSRDRGGSETQYF. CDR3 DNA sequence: TGTGCCACCAGCAGAGATCGCGGCGGGTCGGAGACCCAGTACTTC.

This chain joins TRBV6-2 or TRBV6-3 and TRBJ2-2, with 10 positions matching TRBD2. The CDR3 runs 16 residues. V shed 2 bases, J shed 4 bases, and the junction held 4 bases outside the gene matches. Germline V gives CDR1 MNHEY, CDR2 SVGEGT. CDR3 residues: CASSYSGRAGTGELFF. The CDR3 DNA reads TGTGCCAGCAGTTACAGCGGGAGGGCCGGCACCGGGGAGCTGTTTTTT.

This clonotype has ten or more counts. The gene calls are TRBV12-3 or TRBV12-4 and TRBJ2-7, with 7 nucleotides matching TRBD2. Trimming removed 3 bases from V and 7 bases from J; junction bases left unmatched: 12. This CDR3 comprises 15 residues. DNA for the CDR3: TGTGCCAGCAGTTTTCCGGGTCGGGGAGGGAGTGAGCAGTACTTC. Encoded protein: CASSFPGRGGSEQYF.

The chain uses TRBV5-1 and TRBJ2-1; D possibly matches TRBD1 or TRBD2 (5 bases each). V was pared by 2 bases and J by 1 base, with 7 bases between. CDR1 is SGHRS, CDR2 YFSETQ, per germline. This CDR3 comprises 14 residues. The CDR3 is CASSFGASYNEQFF. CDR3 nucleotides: TGCGCCAGCAGCTTCGGGGCGTCCTACAATGAGCAGTTCTTC.

The CDR3 DNA reads as TGTGCCAGCGGAGACTACCCCCGTGACTCACCCCTCCACTTT. Translation gives CASGDYPRDSPLHF. The chain is built from TRBV6-2 or TRBV6-3 and TRBJ1-6; D not certain. V dropped 8 bases and J dropped 10 bases, with 18 bases sitting between them. The CDR3 is 14 residues long. The germline CDR1 and CDR2 sequences are MNHEY and SVGEGT.

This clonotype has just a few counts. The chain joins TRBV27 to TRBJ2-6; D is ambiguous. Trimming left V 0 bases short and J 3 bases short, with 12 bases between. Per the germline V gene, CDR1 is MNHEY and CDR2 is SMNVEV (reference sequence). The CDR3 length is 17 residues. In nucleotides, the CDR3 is TGTGCCAGCAGTTTATCGGGCGCACTTTTTGGGGCCAACGTCCTGACTTTC. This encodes CASSLSGALFGANVLTF.

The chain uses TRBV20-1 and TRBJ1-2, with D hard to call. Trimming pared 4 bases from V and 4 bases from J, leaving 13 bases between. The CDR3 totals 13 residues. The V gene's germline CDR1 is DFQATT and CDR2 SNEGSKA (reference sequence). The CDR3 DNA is TGCAGTGCTAACGGGGATCTACGCTATGGCTACACCTTC. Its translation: CSANGDLRYGYTF.